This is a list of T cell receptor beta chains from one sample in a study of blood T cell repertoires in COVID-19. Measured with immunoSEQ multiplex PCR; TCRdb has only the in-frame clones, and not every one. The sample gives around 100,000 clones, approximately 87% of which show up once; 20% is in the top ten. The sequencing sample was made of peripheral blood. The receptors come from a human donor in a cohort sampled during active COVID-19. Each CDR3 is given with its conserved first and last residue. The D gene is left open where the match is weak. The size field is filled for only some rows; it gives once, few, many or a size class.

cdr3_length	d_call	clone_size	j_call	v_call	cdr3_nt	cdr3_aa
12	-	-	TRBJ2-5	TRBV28	TGTGCCAGCAGTTTATCATCCGAGACCCAGTACTTC	CASSLSSETQYF
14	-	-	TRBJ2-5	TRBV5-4	TGTGCCAGCAGCTTGGCCGGCGCTCGGGAATGGCAGTACTTC	CASSLAGAREWQYF
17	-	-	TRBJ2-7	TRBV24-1	TGTGCCACCAGTGACCCGACAGACGTAAGGAGCTCCTACGAGCAGTACTTC	CATSDPTDVRSSYEQYF
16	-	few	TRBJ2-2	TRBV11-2	TGTGCCAGCAGCACCCGACCCGGAGACGACACCGGGGAGCTGTTTTTT	CASSTRPGDDTGELFF
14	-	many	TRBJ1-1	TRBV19	TGTGCCAGTAGTATTAGTTTCGAAGTTCCCTCTTTCTTCTTT	CASSISFEVPSFFF
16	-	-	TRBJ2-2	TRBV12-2	TGTGCAAGTCGCTTAGTACTAGCGGTGAACACCGGGGAGCTGTTTTTT	CASRLVLAVNTGELFF
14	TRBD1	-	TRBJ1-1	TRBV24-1	TGTGCCACCAGTGAGTCGGACACAGGGGATAAGGTTTTCTTT	CATSESDTGDKVFF
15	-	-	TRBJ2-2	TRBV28	TGTGCCAGCAGTTTCACAGGGTTGGACACCGGGGAGCTGTTTTTT	CASSFTGLDTGELFF
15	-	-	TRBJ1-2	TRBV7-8	TGTGCCAGCAGCTTAGCGGGGACATTAAACTATGGCTACACCTTC	CASSLAGTLNYGYTF
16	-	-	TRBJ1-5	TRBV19	TGTGCCAGTAGTATAGAGACGGGATATAGCAATCAGCCCCAGCATTTT	CASSIETGYSNQPQHF
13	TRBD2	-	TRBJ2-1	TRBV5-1	TGCGCCAGCAGACTAGCGGATAACAATGAGCAGTTCTTC	CASRLADNNEQFF
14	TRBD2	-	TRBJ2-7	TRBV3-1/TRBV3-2	TGTGCCAGCAGCCAAGTGGTGGCGGGAGGCGAGCAGTACTTC	CASSQVVAGGEQYF
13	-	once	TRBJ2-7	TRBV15	TGTGCCACCAGCAGGGACAGTACCTACGAGCAGTACTTC	CATSRDSTYEQYF
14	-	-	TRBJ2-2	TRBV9	TGTGCCAGCAGCGTAAGCGGGAACACCGGGGAGCTGTTTTTT	CASSVSGNTGELFF
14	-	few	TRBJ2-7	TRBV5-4	TGTGCCAGCAGCTTGGGAATTTATGAGGGCCAGCAGTACTTC	CASSLGIYEGQQYF
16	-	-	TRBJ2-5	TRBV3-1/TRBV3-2	TGTGCCAGCAGCGTCCGGGGGATTGGGGTAGGAGAGACCCAGTACTTC	CASSVRGIGVGETQYF
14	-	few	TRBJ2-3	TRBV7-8	TGTGCCAGCAGCTTAGGTCCGGTTACAGATACGCAGTATTTT	CASSLGPVTDTQYF
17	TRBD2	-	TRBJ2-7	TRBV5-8	TGTGCCAGCAGCCCTTACGGACTAGCGGGGTACTCCTACGAGCAGTACTTC	CASSPYGLAGYSYEQYF
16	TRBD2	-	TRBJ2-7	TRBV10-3	TGTGCCATCAGTGAGTCGTTGAGACTAGCGATCTACGAGCAGTACTTC	CAISESLRLAIYEQYF
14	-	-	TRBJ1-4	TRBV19	TGTGCCAGTTCCGGTTTAGGACAGAATGAAAAACTGTTTTTT	CASSGLGQNEKLFF
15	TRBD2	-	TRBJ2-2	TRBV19	TGTGCCAGTACTAGCGGGAGGGACAACACCGGGGAGCTGTTTTTT	CASTSGRDNTGELFF
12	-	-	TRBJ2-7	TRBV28	TGTGCCAGCAGTTCTCCGGGGTACGAGCAGTACTTC	CASSSPGYEQYF
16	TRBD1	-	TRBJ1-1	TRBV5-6	TGTGCCAGCAGCTTGGTGAGGACAGGGGTGGACACTGAAGCTTTCTTT	CASSLVRTGVDTEAFF
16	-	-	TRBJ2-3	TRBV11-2	TGTGCCAGCAGCTTAGTTCCGGGACTTACCATGCTTAAGCAGTATTTT	CASSLVPGLTMLKQYF
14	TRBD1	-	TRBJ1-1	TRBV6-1	TGTGCCAGCAGTGAACGGACAGGGGGAACTGAAGCTTTCTTT	CASSERTGGTEAFF
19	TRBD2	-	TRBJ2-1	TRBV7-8	TGTGCCAGCAGCTTAGGCCACGACGGGAGGGCCTCTTTTTACAATGAGCAGTTCTTC	CASSLGHDGRASFYNEQFF
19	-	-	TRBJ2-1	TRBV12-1	TGTGCCAGCAGCCCCGGGGAGCGGCCCCGGAAAAGCTCCTACAATGAGCAGTTCTTC	CASSPGERPRKSSYNEQFF
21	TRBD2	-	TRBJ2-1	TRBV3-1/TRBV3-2	TGTGCCAGCGATACACGGATTAGGGCGAGCGGGAGGCTCCCCTCCTACAATGAGCAGTTCTTC	CASDTRIRASGRLPSYNEQFF
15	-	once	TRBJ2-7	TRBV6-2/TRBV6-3	TGTGCCAGCAGTTACGCGCCGGGAAGCTCCTACGAGCAGTACTTC	CASSYAPGSSYEQYF
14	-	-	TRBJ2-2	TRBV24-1	TGTGCCACCAGTGACGCGGTGAACACCGGGGAGCTGTTTTTT	CATSDAVNTGELFF
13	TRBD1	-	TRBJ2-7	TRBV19	TGTGCCAGTCAGCAGGGGACAGCCTACGAGCAGTACTTC	CASQQGTAYEQYF
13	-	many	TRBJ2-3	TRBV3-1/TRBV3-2	TGTGCCAGCAGCCAAGAGGGGGGAGATACGCAGTATTTT	CASSQEGGDTQYF
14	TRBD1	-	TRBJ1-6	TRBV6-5	TGTGCCACCCTATTTAGACAGGGGGATTCACCCCTCCACTTT	CATLFRQGDSPLHF
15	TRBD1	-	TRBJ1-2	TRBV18	TGTGCCAGCTCACCGGGGCAGGGGGCCCCCTATGGCTACACCTTC	CASSPGQGAPYGYTF
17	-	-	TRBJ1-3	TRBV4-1	TGCGCCAGCAGCCAAGCGAACGAATTGGGCGCGGGAAACACCATATATTTT	CASSQANELGAGNTIYF
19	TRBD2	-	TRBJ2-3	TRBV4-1	TGCGCCAGCAGCCAAGTCTGGGGCGCCGGCGGGAGCGTAAGAGATACGCAGTATTTT	CASSQVWGAGGSVRDTQYF
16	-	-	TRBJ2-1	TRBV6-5	TGTGCCAGCAGTTACTCGTTGGTCGCGGGTGGCAATGAGCAGTTCTTC	CASSYSLVAGGNEQFF
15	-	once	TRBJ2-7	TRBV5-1	TGCGCCACCACTGACCACCGGAGGTCCCCCTACGAGCAGTACTTC	CATTDHRRSPYEQYF
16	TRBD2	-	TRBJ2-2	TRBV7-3	TGTGCCAGCAGCTTAATCGACGGGAGGCGCGCCGGGGAGCTGTTTTTT	CASSLIDGRRAGELFF
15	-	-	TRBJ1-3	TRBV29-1	TGCAGCGCCCATGGAGTCTCAAGAACTGGAAACACCATATATTTT	CSAHGVSRTGNTIYF
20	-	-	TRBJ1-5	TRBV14	TGTGCCAGCAGCACCCGACCCCCCCGGGACACCAGAACTAGCAATCAGCCCCAGCATTTT	CASSTRPPRDTRTSNQPQHF
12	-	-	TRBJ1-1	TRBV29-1	TGCAGCGTTGAACACAGGAACACTGAAGCTTTCTTT	CSVEHRNTEAFF
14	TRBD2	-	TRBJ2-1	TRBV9	TGTGCCAGCGCCGCGGGGGGCGGGTACAATGAGCAGTTCTTC	CASAAGGGYNEQFF
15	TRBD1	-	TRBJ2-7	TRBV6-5	TGTGCCAGCGCCAAGGGACAGAGTATCTCCTACGAGCAGTACTTC	CASAKGQSISYEQYF
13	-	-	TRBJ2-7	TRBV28	TGTGCCAGCAGTTTCTCCCCTCCGTACGAGCAGTACTTC	CASSFSPPYEQYF
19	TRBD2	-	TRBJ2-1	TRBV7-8	TGTGCCAGCAGCTCCCTACTGACTAGCGGGAGTGGCCCTGGCAATGAGCAGTTCTTC	CASSSLLTSGSGPGNEQFF
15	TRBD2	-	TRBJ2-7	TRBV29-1	TGCAGCGTAAATGACCCCGGGGGGAGCTCCTACGAGCAGTACTTC	CSVNDPGGSSYEQYF
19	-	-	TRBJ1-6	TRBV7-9	TGTGCCAGCAGCTTAGCTGCCGGAGGCTGGGGATCCTATAATTCACCCCTCCACTTT	CASSLAAGGWGSYNSPLHF
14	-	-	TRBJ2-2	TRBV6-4	TGTGCCAGCAGTGACCAGGGTCTCACCGGGGAGCTGTTTTTT	CASSDQGLTGELFF
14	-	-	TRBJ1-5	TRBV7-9	TGTGCCAGCAGCTTTACGGGGGGCGGGCAGCCCCAGCATTTT	CASSFTGGGQPQHF
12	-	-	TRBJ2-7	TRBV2	TGTGCCAGTAACTCAGGGATCTACGAGCAGTACTTC	CASNSGIYEQYF
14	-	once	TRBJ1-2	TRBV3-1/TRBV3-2	TGTGCCAGCAGCCAAGAGCGGGACCTTTATGGCTACACCTTC	CASSQERDLYGYTF
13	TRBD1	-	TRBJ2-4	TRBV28	TGTGCCAGCAGTTTTACAGGGGGGAACATTCAGTACTTC	CASSFTGGNIQYF
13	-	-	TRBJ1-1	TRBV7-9	TGTGCCAGCAGCCGTGGGGGGGACACTGAAGCTTTCTTT	CASSRGGDTEAFF
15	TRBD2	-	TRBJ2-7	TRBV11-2	TGTGCCAGCAGCGCCGGGACTAGCGGGTCCTACGAGCAGTACTTC	CASSAGTSGSYEQYF